These 31 T cell receptor beta chains originate from one sample sequenced in a study of early T cells in non-severe SARS-CoV-2 infection. TCRdb itself ran the 5' RACE reads through MiXCR, one entry per CDR3 protein. The sample shows more than 20,000 distinct CDR3 sequences, 4.5% to 7% of them seen only once. Material for sequencing was whole blood. These receptors all stem from an adult who was a healthcare worker with PCR-confirmed SARS-CoV-2 infection or an uninfected control (not recorded which).

The sample holds many counts of this clonotype. The chain links TRBV6-6 to TRBJ1-1; D gene ambiguous. The CDR3 consists of 13 residues. The germline gives CDR1 MNHNY, CDR2 SVGAGI (reference sequence). Trimming cost V 6 bases and J 1 base, with 9 bases left between them. CDR3 region: CASSRTANTEAFF. DNA for the CDR3: TGTGCCAGCAGCAGGACGGCGAACACTGAAGCTTTCTTT.

This clonotype was seen repeatedly, ten times or more. The J gene is TRBJ2-2, the V gene TRBV12-3 or TRBV12-4; 12 bases fit TRBD2. Trimming at V came to 7 bases and at J to 2 bases, leaving 5 bases not matched to a gene. The length of the CDR3 is 16 residues. The CDR3 reads CASTPGLAGNTGELFF. The CDR3 DNA reads TGTGCCAGCACTCCGGGACTAGCGGGTAACACCGGGGAGCTGTTTTTT.

This clonotype has ten or more counts. V usage is TRBV5-1 and J usage is TRBJ2-3, with a weak D call TRBD1 (5 bases). Germline-derived CDR1 and CDR2 are SGHRS and YFSETQ. The CDR3 contains 15 residues. The V gene lost 0 bases and the J gene lost 5 bases, with 13 bases spanning the gap. DNA of the CDR3: TGCGCCAGCAGCTTGGAGGTAGGGGTGGAAGATACGCAGTATTTT. Protein product: CASSLEVGVEDTQYF.

This clonotype was detected ten times or more. The chain combines TRBV28 with TRBJ1-2; a possible D gene is TRBD1 (6 bases). The CDR3 covers 13 residues. The germline V gene has CDR1 MDHEN and CDR2 SYDVKM. Trimming cost V 8 bases and J 8 bases, with 18 bases left between them. The CDR3 region is CASWRGSGAGYTF. CDR3 sequence (DNA): TGTGCCAGCTGGAGGGGGTCAGGAGCGGGCTACACCTTC.

Ten or more counts support this clonotype. This rearrangement joins TRBV10-1 to TRBJ1-1; TRBD1 aligns across 7 bases. The germline V gene encodes CDR1 WNHNN and CDR2 SYGVQD (reference sequence). This CDR3 has 15 amino acids. V trimming: 3 bases; J trimming: 1 base; junction bases outside the gene matches: 5. This CDR3 reads CASSEITGANTEAFF. The CDR3 bases are TGCGCCAGCAGTGAAATAACAGGGGCGAACACTGAAGCTTTCTTT.

This clonotype was detected only a few times. DNA for the CDR3: TGTGCCAGCTCACATGACAGGAAGAATTCACCCCTCCACTTT. This encodes CASSHDRKNSPLHF. The rearrangement uses TRBV18 and TRBJ1-6; possible D gene TRBD1, 6 bases. CDR1 and CDR2 from the germline V gene are KGHSH and LQKENI. Trimming pared 4 bases from V and 7 bases from J, leaving 11 bases between. The CDR3 length is 14 residues. The whole variable domain, filled in from reference TRBV18 and TRBJ1-6, reads NAGVMQNPRHLVRRRGQEARLRCSPMKGHSHVYWYRQLPEEGLKFMVYLQKENIIDESGMPKERFSAEFPKEGPSILRIQQVVRGDSAAYFCASSHDRKNSPLHFGNGTRLTVT.

This clonotype was observed a handful of times. The rearrangement uses TRBV6-2 or TRBV6-3 and TRBJ1-5; D remains unclear. CDR1 MNHEY and CDR2 SVGEGT come from the germline V gene. The ends were cut back, 7 bases at V and 0 bases at J, with 10 bases in the middle. This CDR3 comprises 14 residues. CDR3: CASTGDYSNQPQHF. For the CDR3, the DNA is TGTGCCAGCACCGGAGACTATAGCAATCAGCCCCAGCATTTT.

This clonotype has only a few counts. The chain carries TRBV11-3 and TRBJ2-3; D uncertain. Germline CDR1 SGHNT, CDR2 YENEEA. The CDR3 runs to 13 residues. Trimming shortened V by 0 bases and J by 4 bases, and 5 bases separated the two germline ends. The CDR3 coding sequence is TGTGCCAGCAGCTTAGATCTCGCAGATACGCAGTATTTT. The encoded protein is CASSLDLADTQYF. Full variable domain (missing parts from reference TRBV11-3 and TRBJ2-3): EAGVVQSPRYKIIEKKQPVAFWCNPISGHNTLYWYLQNLGQGPELLIRYENEEAVDDSQLPKDRFSAERLKGVDSTLKIQPAELGDSAVYLCASSLDLADTQYFGPGTRLTVL.

This clonotype was seen at least ten times. The chain carries TRBV7-2 and TRBJ2-1; TRBD1 aligns across 9 bases. Unmatched junction bases numbered 12, after V lost 4 bases and J lost 5 bases. The CDR3 is 17 residues long. From germline, CDR1 is SGHTA and CDR2 FQGNSA. The CDR3 loop reads CASSSQPGTGTDNEQFF. The CDR3 DNA follows: TGTGCCAGCAGCTCTCAACCCGGGACAGGGACCGACAATGAGCAGTTCTTC.

This clonotype showed up many times. The chain carries TRBV11-2 and TRBJ2-3; 9 bases map to TRBD2. This CDR3 has 15 residues. Trimming took 6 bases from V and 4 from J; bases not matched to a gene: 8. The V gene's germline CDR1 is SGHAT and CDR2 FQNNGV. The CDR3 spells CASRKSGGHPDTQYF. CDR3 in DNA: TGTGCCAGCAGAAAGAGCGGGGGGCACCCAGATACGCAGTATTTT.

This clonotype was seen at least ten times. The chain recombines TRBV29-1 with TRBJ1-1; 8 bases agree with TRBD1. V trimming: 6 bases; J trimming: 3 bases; junction bases outside the gene matches: 12. CDR3 size: 15 residues. Germline lookup yields CDR1 SQVTM and CDR2 ANQGSEA. CDR3 nucleotides: TGCAGCGTCGCCGTCCCAGGGGGCGGGGACACTGAAGCTTTCTTT. Its protein product is CSVAVPGGGDTEAFF.

The sample holds many counts of this clonotype. The CDR3 reads CSALKGDAGNTIYF. The CDR3 DNA follows: TGCAGCGCCCTGAAGGGGGATGCTGGAAACACCATATATTTT. This rearrangement joins TRBV29-1 to TRBJ1-3; a weak D match, TRBD1 (6 bases). The germline V gene encodes CDR1 SQVTM and CDR2 ANQGSEA. Trimming shortened V by 7 bases and J by 2 bases, and 15 bases separated the two germline ends. This CDR3 contains 14 residues.

This clonotype was seen a few times. The chain is built from TRBV6-2 or TRBV6-3 and TRBJ1-2; 7 bases are shared with TRBD1. V shed 6 bases, J shed 7 bases, and the junction held 2 bases outside the gene matches. There are 11 residues in the CDR3. CDR1 and CDR2 (germline): MNHEY, SVGEGT. Written as DNA, the CDR3 is TGTGCCAGCAGAAACAGGGGTGGCTACACCTTC. The encoded protein is CASRNRGGYTF.

V gene TRBV6-5 combines with J gene TRBJ2-6; no clear D. CDR1 and CDR2 from the germline V gene are MNHEY and SVGAGI. Trimming took off 1 base at V and 1 base at J, with 8 bases between the two ends. This CDR3 contains 16 residues. The DNA of the CDR3 is TGTGCCAGCAGTTACTTTATGGGTTCTGGGGCCAACGTCCTGACTTTC. It is translated as CASSYFMGSGANVLTF.

CDR3 in DNA: TGTGCCAGCAGTTACTCGGAACCAACGGTCCTCAATTCACCCCTCCACTTT. Amino acid sequence: CASSYSEPTVLNSPLHF. This chain joins TRBV6-5 and TRBJ1-6; D ambiguous. The germline CDR1 and CDR2 sequences are MNHEY and SVGAGI. The CDR3 extends over 17 amino acids. Deletions cut 0 bases from V and 7 bases from J, with 16 bases between.

This clonotype was seen ten or more times. V gene TRBV7-9 combines with J gene TRBJ2-7, with 8 bases identical to TRBD2. CDR1 and CDR2 (germline): SEHNR, FQNEAQ (reference sequence). With V trimmed by 5 bases and J by 1 base, 13 bases remained unmatched. This CDR3 has 17 amino acids. CDR3 in DNA: TGTGCCAGCAGCGGATCTGTACAAGCGGGGGAGTCCTACGAGCAGTACTTC. Translated, it gives CASSGSVQAGESYEQYF. Together with reference TRBV7-9 and TRBJ2-7, the CDR3 gives the full variable domain: DTGVSQNPRHKITKRGQNVTFRCDPISEHNRLYWYRQTLGQGPEFLTYFQNEAQLEKSRLLSDRFSAERPKGSFSTLEIQRTEQGDSAMYLCASSGSVQAGESYEQYFGPGTRLTVT.

Here the CDR3 reads CAISESWSSGGNSPLHF. The CDR3 DNA sequence: TGTGCCATCAGTGAGTCGTGGAGCTCCGGGGGGAATTCACCCCTCCACTTT. The J gene is TRBJ1-6, the V gene TRBV10-3; TRBD1 might be the D (5 bases). CDR3 size: 17 residues. V lost 0 bases, J lost 7 bases, and 16 bases lay in between. Germline loops: CDR1 ENHRY, CDR2 SYGVKD.

In its sample, this clonotype was seen many times. The chain has TRBV18 and TRBJ1-1, with TRBD1 as a possible D gene (6 bases). The CDR3 spans 15 residues. CDR1 and CDR2 from the germline V gene are KGHSH and LQKENI. V was shortened by 3 bases and J by 6 bases, with 17 bases between the two germline ends. This CDR3 reads CASSPIRDTRAEAFF. The CDR3 DNA sequence: TGTGCCAGCTCACCCATCCGGGACACGAGGGCTGAAGCTTTCTTT.

The chain has TRBV2 and TRBJ1-4; tentatively, D is TRBD1 (5 bases). Trimming left V 7 bases short and J 6 bases short, with 12 bases between. The CDR3 extends over 13 amino acids. Germline assignment: CDR1 SNHLY and CDR2 FYNNEI. In DNA form, the CDR3 reads TGTGCCAGCAAAGGACACGGGGATGAAAAACTGTTTTTT. Encoded protein: CASKGHGDEKLFF.

V is TRBV7-2 and J is TRBJ1-3; possible D gene TRBD1, 6 bases. The CDR3 spans 14 residues. V gave up 5 bases and J gave up 5 bases, with 13 bases separating them. Germline CDR1 is SGHTA and CDR2 is FQGNSA. This CDR3 reads CASSPPTGRNTIYF. The CDR3 nucleotides read TGTGCCAGCAGCCCCCCCACAGGGCGAAACACCATATATTTT.

This clonotype was seen ten or more times. The gene calls are TRBV11-3 and TRBJ2-1; 12 nucleotides match TRBD2. The CDR3 covers 16 residues. Per the germline V gene, CDR1 is SGHNT and CDR2 is YENEEA. Losses at the gene ends were 1 base for V and 9 bases for J; bases not matched to a gene: 7. DNA of the CDR3: TGTGCCAGCAGCTTAGGTGCTAGCGGGGGGGCCAGTGAGCAGTTCTTC. This encodes CASSLGASGGASEQFF.

This clonotype was detected ten times or more. The chain uses TRBV9 and TRBJ2-1; D call uncertain. Trimming stripped 0 bases from V and 3 bases from J, with 10 bases between. Germline CDR1 reads SGDLS; CDR2 reads YYNGEE. The CDR3 length is 15 residues. CDR3 nucleotide sequence: TGTGCCAGCAGCGTAGGGACGGTGGTCTACAATGAGCAGTTCTTC. Translated: CASSVGTVVYNEQFF.

The sample holds many counts of this clonotype. CDR3 nucleotides: TGTGCCACAAGCTACAAGACCGGCCTGTTATACAATGAGCAGTTCTTC. As protein: CATSYKTGLLYNEQFF. The chain has TRBV6-2 or TRBV6-3 and TRBJ2-1; no clear D. Germline V gives CDR1 MNHEY, CDR2 SVGEGT. This CDR3 comprises 16 residues. The V end was cut by 10 bases, the J end by 4 bases, with 23 bases between.

This clonotype was observed at least ten times. The chain recombines TRBV7-9 with TRBJ1-5, with D possibly TRBD1 on 5 matching bases. CDR1 is SEHNR, CDR2 FQNEAQ, per germline (reference sequence). V was cut by 5 bases and J by 11 bases, with 13 bases left in between. The CDR3 sequence is 12 residues long. CDR3 DNA: TGTGCCAGCAGCCGGGCGGGGGGATCCCAGCATTTT. Amino acid sequence: CASSRAGGSQHF.

This clonotype was seen at least ten times. This chain uses TRBV5-1 with TRBJ2-3, with 16 nucleotides matching TRBD2. Germline trimming cut 3 bases from V and 4 bases from J; bases unmatched to any gene: 11. Germline-derived CDR1 and CDR2 are SGHRS and YFSETQ. The CDR3 runs to 19 residues. CDR3 protein: CASSSPGTSGGANADTQYF. The CDR3 DNA follows: TGCGCCAGCAGCTCACCCGGGACTAGCGGGGGGGCCAACGCAGATACGCAGTATTTT.

This clonotype was counted at least ten times. This chain uses TRBV5-6 with TRBJ1-4; D may be TRBD1 (5 bases). Per the germline V gene, CDR1 is SGHDT and CDR2 is YYEEEE. The CDR3 sequence is 15 residues long. Trimming removed 2 bases at V and 6 bases at J, with 14 bases between. The CDR3 nucleotides read TGTGCCAGCAGCTTTGGGATGGGACCGGATGAAAAACTGTTTTTT. It is translated as CASSFGMGPDEKLFF.

This clonotype was detected many times. The gene calls are TRBV13 and TRBJ2-3; 7 bases are a match to TRBD2. CDR1 is PRHDT and CDR2 is FYEKMQ in the germline V gene (reference sequence). The CDR3 covers 15 residues. V gave up 5 bases and J gave up 3 bases; unmatched junction bases: 8. CDR3 DNA sequence: TGTGCCAGCAGCCTTGGACGGCGGGGGACAGATACGCAGTATTTT. Protein sequence: CASSLGRRGTDTQYF.

This clonotype was counted many times. The chain links TRBV24-1 to TRBJ2-1, with 8 nucleotides matching TRBD2. The ends lost 2 bases at V and 15 bases at J; junction bases unmatched: 8. The germline V gene has CDR1 KGHDR and CDR2 SFDVKD. The CDR3 loop spans 13 amino acids. The CDR3 protein is CATSDSGQRGLFF. CDR3 DNA sequence: TGTGCCACCAGTGATTCTGGGCAGCGGGGGTTGTTCTTC.

In its sample, this clonotype ranks as medium-sized. The V call is TRBV3-1, the J call TRBJ2-5; D is uncertain. The CDR3 covers 11 residues. The V and J ends lost 1 base and 4 bases respectively, with 1 base between them. CDR1 LGHDT and CDR2 YNNKEL come from the germline V gene (reference sequence). The CDR3 reads CASSQAETQYF. For the CDR3, the DNA is TGTGCCAGCAGCCAAGCAGAGACCCAGTACTTC.

The V gene is TRBV7-9, the J gene TRBJ2-2; a possible D gene is TRBD2 (5 bases). Germline-derived CDR1 and CDR2 are SEHNR and FQNEAQ (reference sequence). The V end lost 5 bases, the J end lost 4 bases, and 20 bases lay between the germline ends. This CDR3 has 17 amino acids. CDR3 coding DNA: TGTGCCAGCAGCCCCCCCCAGGCGTCCGGGATCACCGGGGAGCTGTTTTTT. Translated: CASSPPQASGITGELFF.

This clonotype is judged medium-sized. V and J are TRBV24-1 and TRBJ1-2, with unresolved D. The CDR3 loop spans 13 amino acids. CDR1 and CDR2 (germline): KGHDR, SFDVKD. Between the trimmed V and J ends, which lost 1 base and 7 bases, there was a span of 9 bases. This CDR3 reads CATSDFQSRGYTF. The CDR3 coding sequence is TGTGCCACCAGTGATTTTCAGAGTCGTGGCTACACCTTC.